The 25 T cell receptor beta chains presented below share a single source sample, sequenced in a study of tumor-infiltrating lymphocytes in primary liver carcinoma (dated by TCRdb to 2016 to 2017). Sequencing took place on an Illumina HiSeq 2500. Using a constant-region primer and ProtoScript II reverse transcriptase, TCRbeta-specific cDNA was reverse-transcribed from 500 ng total RNA. Construction of the TCRbeta libraries relied on three nested rounds of multiplex PCR, following a slightly modified ARM-PCR procedure. Multiplex TRBV1-TRBV30 forward primers and a Cbeta reverse primer were used in the first two PCR rounds, each of which was run for 10 cycles. Using fastp trimming at Q25 and MiXCR clonotype assembly, TCRdb reanalyzed the public sequencing data and kept in-frame beta chains. Rows matching on CDR3 protein sequence are summarized as one entry with the most common DNA and genes. Counted in this sample were 75,000 or so distinct CDR3 sequences; over 60% of them appeared once. The top ten clones comprise roughly a quarter of the sample.

Without any cell sorting, total RNA and DNA were co-extracted from about 20-30 mg of bulk tissue using the AllPrep DNA/RNA mini kit. The sequencing input was liver tumor tissue from sampling region 4. This specimen's cell subset or site label, per the study, means: tumor region T4, right-lateral pole. The receptors stem from a man aged 40-49 years with primary liver carcinoma and hepatitis B virus infection.

The J gene is TRBJ1-5, the V gene TRBV7-9, with D possibly being TRBD1 (5 bases). CDR1 and CDR2 (germline): SEHNR, FQNEAQ (reference sequence). The CDR3 is made up of 14 amino acids. The V end was cut by 5 bases, the J end by 1 base, with 9 bases between. The CDR3 here is CASSPGGSNQPQHF. The CDR3 DNA reads as TGTGCCAGCAGCCCCGGGGGGAGCAATCAGCCCCAGCATTTT.

The rearrangement links TRBV9 to TRBJ2-6, with unresolved D. The V end was cut by 2 bases, the J end by 0 bases, with 3 bases between. This CDR3 contains 14 residues. Per germline, CDR1 SGDLS and CDR2 YYNGEE. CDR3 amino acids: CASSVASGANVLTF. DNA for the CDR3: TGTGCCAGCAGCGTCGCCTCTGGGGCCAACGTCCTGACTTTC. Using reference TRBV9 and TRBJ2-6 for the parts outside the CDR3, the full variable domain is DSGVTQTPKHLITATGQRVTLRCSPRSGDLSVYWYQQSLDQGLQFLIQYYNGEERAKGNILERFSAQQFPDLHSELNLSSLELGDSALYFCASSVASGANVLTFGAGSRLTVL.

Of note for this clonotype: At one end the junction does not follow the germline gene, possibly because of a read error. The J gene is TRBJ2-1, the V gene TRBV25-1; 13 nucleotides line up with TRBD2. CDR1 and CDR2 (germline): MGHDK, SYGVNS. The CDR3 loop spans 16 amino acids. CDR3 in amino acids: CASSVPGLAGINVQFF. Here the CDR3 DNA reads TGTGCCAGCAGTGTTCCGGGACTAGCGGGAATCAATGTGCAGTTCTTC.

The chain is built from TRBV7-2 and TRBJ2-7, with 9 bases that match TRBD1. V was pared by 2 bases and J by 4 bases, with 9 bases of the junction left unmatched. The germline gives CDR1 SGHTA, CDR2 FQGNSA. The CDR3 spans 16 residues. The CDR3 is CASSLQAAGQGYEQYF. Here the CDR3 DNA reads TGTGCCAGCAGCTTACAGGCGGCGGGACAGGGATACGAGCAGTACTTC.

With respect to this clonotype: The missing conserved phenylalanine or tryptophan at the end of this CDR3 makes a read error likely. The gene calls are TRBV11-2 and TRBJ2-1; 9 bases are a match to TRBD1. Trimming at V came to 4 bases and at J to 4 bases, leaving 5 bases not matched to a gene. Per germline, CDR1 SGHAT and CDR2 FQNNGV. The length of the CDR3 is 15 residues. The CDR3 protein is CASSSDRGGYNEQFS. CDR3 DNA: TGTGCCAGCAGCTCGGACAGGGGTGGGTACAATGAGCAGTTCTCC.

Worth noting for this clonotype: Germline and junction disagree at one end, which may indicate a read error. The chain couples TRBV6-2 or TRBV6-3 to TRBJ1-1, with 8 bases identical to TRBD1. Looked up from germline, CDR1 is MNHEY and CDR2 is SVGEGT. This CDR3 spans 13 amino acids. The CDR3 sequence: CASTSAGGTETFF. The CDR3 DNA sequence: TGTGCCAGTACCTCCGCAGGGGGCACTGAAACTTTCTTT.

Regarding this clonotype: A junction end diverges from the germline sequence, so it may reflect a read error. The chain links TRBV4-2 to TRBJ2-4; D call uncertain. The CDR3 totals 14 residues. Germline CDR1 and CDR2: LGHNA and YNFKEQ. CDR3 loop: CASSQDLTKNIQYF. The CDR3 DNA reads as TGTGCCAGCAGCCAGGACCTAACCAAAAACATTCAGTATTTC.

This clonotype appeared a few times. The CDR3 reads CASSSLAGGTDTQYF. CDR3 nucleotide sequence: TGTGCCAGCAGTTCCCTAGCGGGAGGCACAGATACGCAGTATTTT. The rearrangement links TRBV25-1 to TRBJ2-3; 10 bases are shared with TRBD2. This CDR3 contains 15 residues. V lost 5 bases, J lost 1 base, and 3 bases stayed unmatched. Germline CDR1 and CDR2: MGHDK and SYGVNS.

For this clonotype: Its ends do not fully match the called genes, so a read error is possible. The chain recombines TRBV6-5 with TRBJ1-2; 7 positions agree with TRBD1. The CDR3 sequence is 17 residues long. CDR1 and CDR2 from the germline V gene are MNHEY and SVGAGI. This chain's CDR3 is CASSLRYPGGTFYGFTF. In DNA form, the CDR3 reads TGTGCCAGCAGTCTTCGCTACCCAGGGGGTACATTCTATGGCTTCACCTTC.

Notes on this clonotype: One junction end does not reproduce the germline sequence, and a read error may be involved. The V call is TRBV4-2, the J call TRBJ1-4, with D unclear. CDR1 LGHNA and CDR2 YNFKEQ come from the germline V gene. The CDR3 totals 15 residues. CDR3: CASSQDQRFDERLLF. CDR3 DNA: TGTGCCAGCAGCCAAGACCAGCGGTTCGATGAAAGACTGCTTTTT.

The gene calls are TRBV5-1 and TRBJ1-1; possibly TRBD1 for D (5 bases). Looked up from germline, CDR1 is SGHRS and CDR2 is YFSETQ. V was shortened by 1 base and J by 5 bases, with 15 bases between the two germline ends. This CDR3 spans 15 amino acids. DNA for the CDR3: TGCGCCAGCAGCTTGACCGTGACAGAGGGAACTGAAGCTTTCTTT. It translates to CASSLTVTEGTEAFF.

Comments on this clonotype: One base away lies a much larger clone, so this may be a sequencing read error. The V call is TRBV5-8, the J call TRBJ1-5; D might be TRBD1 (5 bases). The CDR3 length is 14 residues. CDR1 is SGHTS, CDR2 YDEGEE, per germline. The CDR3 sequence is CVSSLGRAGQPQHF. In nucleotides, the CDR3 is TGTGTCAGCAGCTTGGGCAGGGCTGGTCAGCCCCAGCATTTT. Variable domain in full (rest from reference TRBV5-8 and TRBJ1-5): EAGVTQSPTHLIKTRGQQATLRCSPISGHTSVYWYQQALGLGLQFLLWYDEGEERNRGNFPPRFSGRQFPNYSSELNVNALELEDSALYLCVSSLGRAGQPQHFGDGTRLSIL.

As concerns this clonotype: One end of the junction fails to match germline, which may point to a read error. The V gene is TRBV11-2, the J gene TRBJ2-7; perhaps TRBD2 as D (6 bases). This CDR3 comprises 13 residues. In germline, CDR1 is SGHAT, CDR2 FQNNGV. The CDR3 here is CASSLTELASQYF. CDR3 sequence (DNA): TGCGCCAGCAGCCTAACTGAGCTAGCGTCGCAGTACTTC. The variable domain in full, with the rest retrieved from reference TRBV11-2 and TRBJ2-7, is EAGVAQSPRYKIIEKRQSVAFWCNPISGHATLYWYQQILGQGPKLLIQFQNNGVVDDSQLPKDRFSAERLKGVDSTLKIQPAKLEDSAVYLCASSLTELASQYFGPGTRLTVT.

This clonotype was seen a few times. The chain carries TRBV24-1 and TRBJ2-1; the D is unclear. Per the germline V gene, CDR1 is KGHDR and CDR2 is SFDVKD. V dropped 7 bases and J dropped 8 bases, with 14 bases sitting between them. CDR3 length: 13 residues. CDR3 coding DNA: TGTGCCACCAGCTCGGCCCGATACCATGAGCAGTTCTTC. Its protein is CATSSARYHEQFF.

The chain joins TRBV20-1 to TRBJ1-2, with TRBD1 matching over 8 bases. The V and J ends lost 0 bases and 7 bases, in that order; junction bases with no gene match: 4. Germline V gene data show CDR1 as DFQATT and CDR2 as SNEGSKA (reference sequence). This CDR3 spans 13 amino acids. CDR3: CSARDPTGGGYTF. CDR3 in DNA: TGCAGTGCTAGAGATCCTACAGGGGGTGGCTACACCTTC.

Turning to this clonotype: A read error is possible here, since a much larger clone lies one base away. This chain joins TRBV2 and TRBJ2-7; D assignment may be TRBD1 or TRBD2 (5 bases each). This CDR3 has 13 residues. Germline CDR1 SNHLY, CDR2 FYNNEI. The chain's CDR3 is CTRSQGEGLEQYF. DNA for the CDR3: TGTACCAGGTCCCAGGGAGAAGGACTCGAGCAGTACTTC.

This clonotype has ten or more counts. The chain couples TRBV12-3 or TRBV12-4 to TRBJ2-7, with TRBD2 identical over 13 bases. The CDR3 contains 14 residues. Trimming took 6 bases from V and 4 from J; bases not matched to a gene: 3. CDR3 nucleotides: TGTGCCAGCAGCCTGGGACTAGCGGGATACGAGCAGTACTTC. Protein sequence: CASSLGLAGYEQYF.

This clonotype was found a few times. Without the conserved terminal phenylalanine or tryptophan, this CDR3 likely stems from a read error. The CDR3 region has the DNA TGTGCCAGTAGTTTAGCAACCTCAGATCAGCCCCAGCATTAT. It is translated as CASSLATSDQPQHY. The chain carries TRBV12-3 or TRBV12-4 and TRBJ1-5; D is uncertain. This CDR3 has 14 amino acids.

The sample holds many counts of this clonotype. The chain couples TRBV12-3 or TRBV12-4 to TRBJ2-7, with D perhaps matching TRBD1 or TRBD2 (6 bases each). This CDR3 has 14 residues. V lost 7 bases, J lost 7 bases, and 20 bases lay in between. DNA of the CDR3: TGTGCCAGCACCCGACAGGAGGGATCTCGGGAGCAGTACTTC. Translating it yields CASTRQEGSREQYF.

In this sample, this clonotype turned up once. This CDR3 is CASSSRTRVANEQFF. The CDR3 coding sequence is TGTGCCAGCAGTAGTAGGACAAGAGTAGCTAATGAGCAGTTCTTC. The rearrangement joins TRBV6-1 to TRBJ2-1, with a tentative D call TRBD1 (5 bases). V was pared by 5 bases and J by 7 bases, with 18 bases between. Germline V gene sequence: CDR1 MNHNS, CDR2 SASEGT. The CDR3 loop spans 15 amino acids.

A remark on this clonotype: A junction end diverges from the germline sequence, so it may reflect a read error. CDR3 DNA sequence: TGTGCCAGCACCCCTTGGGGGACCAATCAGCCACAGCATTTT. This gives the protein CASTPWGTNQPQHF. The gene calls are TRBV6-1 and TRBJ1-5; possible D gene TRBD1, 5 bases. Germline loops: CDR1 MNHNS, CDR2 SASEGT. The CDR3 covers 14 residues.

About this clonotype itself: A read error may explain this, as a much larger clone is one base away. The gene calls are TRBV15 and TRBJ1-1; TRBD1 aligns across 7 bases. With 8 bases clipped from V and 8 bases from J, the junction kept 14 bases outside the gene matches. This CDR3 spans 14 amino acids. CDR1 LNHNV and CDR2 YYDKDF come from the germline V gene (reference sequence). The CDR3 here is CATQITWDSQEAFF. The CDR3 DNA is TGTGCCACCCAAATTACCTGGGACAGCCAGGAAGCTTTCTTT.

Turning to this clonotype: A read error may account for a junction end that differs from germline. The chain joins TRBV6-6 to TRBJ2-1; no definite D call. This CDR3 has 12 residues. CDR1 and CDR2 (germline): MNHNY, SVGAGI (reference sequence). CDR3 nucleotides: TGTGCCAGCAGTTACTCGTTCAATGATCAGTTCTTC. This encodes CASSYSFNDQFF.

Of note for this clonotype: A read error may produce the germline difference seen at one junction end. The rearrangement links TRBV4-1 to TRBJ2-1; no clear D gene. This CDR3 contains 14 residues. Per the germline V gene, CDR1 is MGHRA and CDR2 is YSYEKL. The CDR3 region has the DNA TGCGCCAGGAGCTCCCTAGGGTCAGAGAATGACCAGTTCTTC. Translating it yields CARSSLGSENDQFF.

DNA for the CDR3: TGTGCCAGCAGCCCATCAGGGACGCCCTACGAGCAGTACTTC. Translating it yields CASSPSGTPYEQYF. The chain employs TRBV28 and TRBJ2-7; D may match TRBD1 or TRBD2 (5 bases each). Germline V CDR1 and CDR2: MDHEN, SYDVKM. Trimming removed 6 bases from V and 2 bases from J, with 14 bases in between. The CDR3 covers 14 residues.